Listed here are 29 T cell receptor beta chains from one sample, sequenced in a study of Graves' ophthalmopathy and Graves' hyperthyroidism. Amplification targeted the TCR beta CDR3 regions, with RNA transcripts as the source material. First-round RT-PCR employed HTBI primers, with a second-round multiplex PCR after it. TCRdb re-derived calls from the multiplex PCR reads in MiXCR, one entry per CDR3 protein. The sample lists over a million distinct CDR3 sequences; around a third were seen once. The sequenced material came from peripheral blood or thyroid tissue (not recorded which). The receptors were gathered from an adult man with Graves' hyperthyroidism.

This chain links TRBV30 with TRBJ2-7; D is undetermined. Germline CDR1 and CDR2: GTSNPN and SVGIG (reference sequence). This CDR3 has 13 residues. Trimming removed 2 bases at V and 5 bases at J, with 13 bases between. CDR3 residues: CAWSFGPRDEQYF. CDR3 bases: TGTGCCTGGAGTTTCGGACCTCGGGACGAGCAGTACTTC.

This clonotype has more than one count but fewer than ten. The chain has TRBV30 and TRBJ2-7, with D tentatively TRBD1 or TRBD2 (5 bases each). Deletions cut 1 base from V and 6 bases from J, with 13 bases between. Germline lookup yields CDR1 GTSNPN and CDR2 SVGIG (reference sequence). The CDR3 length is 13 residues. In DNA form, the CDR3 reads TGTGCCTGGAGTGACCCCCCTGGGGGCGAGCAGTACTTC. It translates to CAWSDPPGGEQYF.

This clonotype occurred many times. The chain combines TRBV4-1 with TRBJ2-2; D remains unclear. Per the germline V gene, CDR1 is MGHRA and CDR2 is YSYEKL. Trimming removed 4 bases at V and 6 bases at J, with 6 bases between. The CDR3 has 12 amino acids. The chain's CDR3 is CASSRVAGELFF. CDR3 DNA: TGCGCCAGCAGCCGGGTGGCCGGGGAGCTGTTTTTT.

The chain couples TRBV7-8 to TRBJ1-2, with D possibly TRBD1 on 5 matching bases. Per germline, CDR1 SGHVS and CDR2 FQNEAQ. This CDR3 is built from 17 residues. The V end was cut by 1 base, the J end by 0 bases, with 15 bases between. In nucleotides, the CDR3 is TGTGCCAGCAGCTTAGGGTACCGGGGCAGGACTAACTATGGCTACACCTTC. As protein: CASSLGYRGRTNYGYTF.

This clonotype was seen repeatedly, ten times or more. The chain recombines TRBV2 with TRBJ1-1; no clear D. V was shortened by 4 bases and J by 1 base, with 13 bases between the two germline ends. CDR1 is SNHLY and CDR2 is FYNNEI in the germline V gene. This CDR3 is built from 15 residues. The CDR3: CASSVLGGTNTEAFF. Written as DNA, the CDR3 is TGTGCCAGCAGTGTTTTAGGAGGAACGAACACTGAAGCTTTCTTT.

In its sample, this clonotype was seen many times. The genes are TRBV10-3 and TRBJ1-6; TRBD1 matches at 7 bases. The junction had 9 bases not matched to a gene; V was cut back by 7 bases and J by 6 bases. The CDR3 totals 15 residues. CDR1 is ENHRY and CDR2 is SYGVKD in the germline V gene. CDR3 coding DNA: TGTGCCATCAACCTCGGACAGGACCCTAATTCACCCCTCCACTTT. Its translation: CAINLGQDPNSPLHF.

This clonotype was counted only a few times. The chain employs TRBV15 and TRBJ1-6, with D maybe TRBD1 (5 bases). The ends were cut back, 0 bases at V and 14 bases at J, with 20 bases in the middle. The CDR3 covers 16 residues. The germline V gene encodes CDR1 LNHNV and CDR2 YYDKDF (reference sequence). CDR3 nucleotides: TGTGCCACCAGCAGAGATTTGGGGACGGGGACGGAAACCCTCCACTTT. Protein sequence: CATSRDLGTGTETLHF.

Many counts were recorded for this clonotype. The V gene is TRBV7-6, the J gene TRBJ2-7; TRBD2 agrees at 7 bases. Looked up from germline, CDR1 is SGHVS and CDR2 is FNYEAQ. V was pared by 3 bases and J by 2 bases, with 7 bases of the junction left unmatched. The CDR3 is 15 residues long. Here the CDR3 DNA reads TGTGCCAGCAGCTTCAAGCGGGACTCACCCTACGAGCAGTACTTC. Its translation: CASSFKRDSPYEQYF.

This clonotype was picked up a small number of times. The V and J genes are TRBV5-6 and TRBJ1-2; D gene unclear. Germline CDR1 SGHDT, CDR2 YYEEEE. V was cut by 1 base and J by 2 bases, with 9 bases left in between. This CDR3 region has 14 residues. CDR3 loop: CASSLLSANYGYTF. DNA of the CDR3: TGTGCCAGCAGCTTGCTTTCAGCGAACTATGGCTACACCTTC.

This clonotype was counted many times. The chain has TRBV7-2 and TRBJ2-5; D perhaps matches TRBD1 (6 bases). The CDR3 totals 13 residues. CDR1 is SGHTA, CDR2 FQGNSA, per germline. Deletions cut 5 bases from V and 4 bases from J, with 11 bases between. CDR3 region: CASSQDSLETQYF. In DNA, the CDR3 is TGTGCCAGCAGCCAGGACAGCTTAGAGACCCAGTACTTC.

The rearrangement joins TRBV7-8 to TRBJ1-5; 11 nucleotides match TRBD1. The ends lost 3 bases at V and 8 bases at J; junction bases unmatched: 9. The CDR3 extends over 16 amino acids. Germline V CDR1 and CDR2: SGHVS, FQNEAQ. CDR3 nucleotide sequence: TGTGCCAGCAGCTTGGGGGACAGGGGGTCTGGTGAGCCCCAGCATTTT. Its translation is CASSLGDRGSGEPQHF.

There are many counts of this clonotype. The CDR3 coding sequence is TGTGCCAGTAGTTTCCTAGTGGAGACTGGAGCGAACACCGGGGAGCTGTTTTTT. Its protein product is CASSFLVETGANTGELFF. The gene calls are TRBV19 and TRBJ2-2; D not certain. The CDR3 extends over 18 amino acids. Germline values: CDR1 LNHDA, CDR2 SQIVND (reference sequence). The V end lost 5 bases, the J end lost 0 bases, and 19 bases lay between the germline ends.

This clonotype was detected a few times. The V gene is TRBV29-1, the J gene TRBJ1-2; D is perhaps TRBD1 (5 bases). Germline V CDR1 and CDR2: SQVTM, ANQGSEA. CDR3 length: 11 residues. Trimming took off 7 bases at V and 5 bases at J, with 11 bases between the two ends. CDR3 sequence reads: CSAGGGYGYTF. Written as DNA, the CDR3 is TGCAGCGCCGGGGGTGGATATGGCTACACCTTC.

This rearrangement joins TRBV20-1 to TRBJ2-2, with 8 bases that match TRBD2. V shed 4 bases, J shed 8 bases, and the junction held 0 bases outside the gene matches. CDR3 size: 11 residues. Germline V CDR1 and CDR2: DFQATT, SNEGSKA (reference sequence). Here the CDR3 reads CSATGGGELFF. DNA for the CDR3: TGCAGTGCTACGGGAGGGGGGGAGCTGTTTTTT.

This clonotype came up many times. This rearrangement joins TRBV2 to TRBJ2-5, with D tentatively TRBD1 or TRBD2 (6 bases each). CDR3 size: 14 residues. The ends were cut back, 4 bases at V and 2 bases at J, with 11 bases in the middle. Germline CDR1 reads SNHLY; CDR2 reads FYNNEI. CDR3 sequence reads: CASSVGGRQETQYF. The CDR3 coding sequence is TGTGCCAGCAGTGTTGGGGGGCGACAAGAGACCCAGTACTTC.

This clonotype has ten or more counts. The chain couples TRBV29-1 to TRBJ2-2; 9 bases map to TRBD1. Germline V gene lookup returns CDR1 SQVTM and CDR2 ANQGSEA. V gave up 0 bases and J gave up 8 bases; unmatched junction bases: 10. The CDR3 spans 16 residues. The chain's CDR3 is CSVEDLRDRASGELFF. The CDR3 nucleotides are TGCAGCGTTGAAGATCTCCGGGACAGGGCTTCTGGGGAGCTGTTTTTT.

This clonotype was seen many times. The gene calls are TRBV7-9 and TRBJ1-1; D might be TRBD1 (6 bases). CDR1 is SEHNR, CDR2 FQNEAQ, per germline (reference sequence). This CDR3 has 15 residues. V lost 0 bases and J lost 2, with 10 bases in between. In DNA form, the CDR3 reads TGTGCCAGCAGCTTAGCGGCAGGGGATAACACTGAAGCTTTCTTT. This gives the protein CASSLAAGDNTEAFF.

This clonotype was seen ten or more times. V usage is TRBV7-9 and J usage is TRBJ1-6, with 7 bases aligning to TRBD1. The CDR3 totals 14 residues. CDR1 is SEHNR and CDR2 is FQNEAQ in the germline V gene (reference sequence). V shed 4 bases, J shed 7 bases, and the junction held 4 bases outside the gene matches. The CDR3 is CASSSGTENSPLHF. The CDR3 nucleotides are TGTGCCAGCAGCTCCGGGACAGAAAATTCACCCCTCCACTTT. The full variable domain, rest sourced from reference TRBV7-9 and TRBJ1-6, is DTGVSQNPRHKITKRGQNVTFRCDPISEHNRLYWYRQTLGQGPEFLTYFQNEAQLEKSRLLSDRFSAERPKGSFSTLEIQRTEQGDSAMYLCASSSGTENSPLHFGNGTRLTVT.

This clonotype was counted between two and nine times. V and J are TRBV6-5 and TRBJ2-7; D unresolved. Trimming shortened V by 2 bases and J by 4 bases, and 12 bases separated the two germline ends. Germline V gene data show CDR1 as MNHEY and CDR2 as SVGAGI. The CDR3 consists of 14 residues. CDR3 sequence (DNA): TGTGCCAGCAGTTACGATGCTGCGATGTACGAGCAGTACTTC. It specifies CASSYDAAMYEQYF.

In the case of this clonotype: A much larger clone lies one base from this, so it may be a read error. The chain carries TRBV7-2 and TRBJ1-6, with a weak D call TRBD1 (6 bases). Trimming removed 5 bases from V and 0 bases from J, with 8 bases in between. This CDR3 region has 15 residues. Germline V gene lookup returns CDR1 SGHTA and CDR2 FQGNSA. CDR3 DNA: TGTACCAGCAGCCAGGACAGCTCCTATAATTCACCCCTCCACTTT. It codes for CTSSQDSSYNSPLHF.

About this clonotype: With a much larger clone just one base away, this may be a read error. The chain recombines TRBV9 with TRBJ1-1; D not certain. CDR1 is SGDLS and CDR2 is YYNGEE in the germline V gene. This CDR3 spans 14 amino acids. CDR3 residues: CASGEDWADTEAFF. In DNA, the CDR3 is TGCGCCAGCGGGGAAGACTGGGCGGACACTGAAGCTTTCTTT.

A few counts support this clonotype. The chain links TRBV6-6 to TRBJ2-5, with TRBD2 matching over 9 bases. The V and J ends lost 5 bases and 4 bases, in that order; junction bases with no gene match: 14. CDR3 size: 17 residues. The germline gives CDR1 MNHNY, CDR2 SVGAGI (reference sequence). The CDR3 nucleotides read TGTGCCAGCAGTACTGATGGGGCAGCGGGAGGATCAGAGACCCAGTACTTC. Amino acids: CASSTDGAAGGSETQYF.

This clonotype has more than one count but fewer than ten. This sequence joins TRBV7-2 and TRBJ2-5, with TRBD1 matching over 7 bases. In germline, CDR1 is SGHTA, CDR2 FQGNSA. The CDR3 runs 17 residues. Germline trimming cut 4 bases from V and 2 bases from J; bases unmatched to any gene: 13. The CDR3 bases are TGTGCCAGCAGCTATAAGGGCGACAGGGTACAGCAAGAGACCCAGTACTTC. Amino acid sequence: CASSYKGDRVQQETQYF.

The chain is built from TRBV15 and TRBJ2-5, with TRBD1 matching over 10 bases. The CDR3 spans 15 residues. Germline V gene data show CDR1 as LNHNV and CDR2 as YYDKDF (reference sequence). J was trimmed by 6 bases and V by 0 bases; bases with no gene match: 4. CDR3 sequence: CATSRETGGDQTQYF. The CDR3 coding sequence is TGTGCCACCAGCAGAGAGACAGGGGGCGACCAGACCCAGTACTTC.

This clonotype was detected ten times or more. The gene calls are TRBV2 and TRBJ1-1; 9 nucleotides agree with TRBD1. The ends lost 4 bases at V and 4 bases at J; junction bases unmatched: 7. The CDR3 is 15 amino acids. The germline CDR1 and CDR2 sequences are SNHLY and FYNNEI. CDR3 nucleotides: TGTGCCAGCAGTGCATCACAGGGGGCTTTCACTGAAGCTTTCTTT. Protein: CASSASQGAFTEAFF. Looking up the rest from reference TRBV2 and TRBJ1-1 gives the full variable domain: EPEVTQTPSHQVTQMGQEVILRCVPISNHLYFYWYRQILGQKVEFLVSFYNNEISEKSEIFDDQFSVERPDGSNFTLKIRSTKLEDSAMYFCASSASQGAFTEAFFGQGTRLTVV.

This clonotype was observed many times. The rearrangement links TRBV9 to TRBJ1-5; D possibly corresponds to TRBD1 (6 bases). V was shortened by 3 bases and J by 1 base, with 11 bases between the two germline ends. CDR3 length equals 15 residues. From germline, CDR1 is SGDLS and CDR2 YYNGEE. The CDR3 loop reads CASSATGTSNQPQHF. DNA of the CDR3: TGTGCCAGCAGCGCCACCGGGACAAGCAATCAGCCCCAGCATTTT.

This clonotype was recorded many times. In DNA form, the CDR3 reads TGTGCCAGTAAGCCCGGGACAGGGAACACCGGGGAGCTGTTTTTT. The encoded protein is CASKPGTGNTGELFF. The chain combines TRBV19 with TRBJ2-2; 8 bases fit TRBD1. The germline V gene encodes CDR1 LNHDA and CDR2 SQIVND (reference sequence). CDR3 size: 15 residues. V dropped 7 bases and J dropped 1; count of bases not matched to a gene: 5.

This clonotype appeared many times. The chain links TRBV10-2 to TRBJ2-7, with a tentative D call TRBD1 (6 bases). CDR1 WSHSY and CDR2 SAAADI come from the germline V gene. The V end was cut by 4 bases, the J end by 2 bases, with 9 bases between. This CDR3 has 13 residues. Here the CDR3 DNA reads TGCGCCAGCAGTGTTGACAGGCCCTACGAGCAGTACTTC. Protein sequence: CASSVDRPYEQYF.

This clonotype was seen only a few times. In nucleotides, the CDR3 is TGCGCCAGCAGCTTGACAGGGGGCGAGGAAAAACTGTTTTTT. As protein: CASSLTGGEEKLFF. The chain has TRBV5-1 and TRBJ1-4, with 9 nucleotides matching TRBD1. The CDR3 is 14 amino acids. Germline lookup yields CDR1 SGHRS and CDR2 YFSETQ. The junction had 3 bases not matched to a gene; V was cut back by 1 base and J by 8 bases.